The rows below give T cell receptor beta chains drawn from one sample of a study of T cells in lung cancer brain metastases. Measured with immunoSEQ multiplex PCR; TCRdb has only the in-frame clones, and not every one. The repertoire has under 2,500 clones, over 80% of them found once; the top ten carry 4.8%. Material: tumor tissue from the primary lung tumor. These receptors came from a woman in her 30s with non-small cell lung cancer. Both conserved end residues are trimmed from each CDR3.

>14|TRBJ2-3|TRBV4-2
ASSQRGLFSTDTQY
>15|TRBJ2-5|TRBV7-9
ASTIGQGTGRQETQY
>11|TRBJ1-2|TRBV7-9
ASSRDVYEGYT
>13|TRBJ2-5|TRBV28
ASSLPNGGQETQY
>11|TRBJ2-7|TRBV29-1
SVILAGDGEQY
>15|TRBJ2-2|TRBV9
ASTPRGQGPDTGELF
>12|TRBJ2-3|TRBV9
ASSARAATDTQY
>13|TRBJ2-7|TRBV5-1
ASSLGVTTRGEQY
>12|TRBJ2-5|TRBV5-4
ASSPGPDEETQY
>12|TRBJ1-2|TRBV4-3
ASSQALQGYGYT
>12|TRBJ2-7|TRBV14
ASSHRQGSYEQY
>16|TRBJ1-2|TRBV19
ASRSLGDRGMKGNGYT
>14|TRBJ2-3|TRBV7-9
ASSKGSGSFADTQY
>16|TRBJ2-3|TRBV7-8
ASSPRDRGLAGADTQY
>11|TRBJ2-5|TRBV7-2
ASSSRGPETQY
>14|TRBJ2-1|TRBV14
ASSQLTSGRRSEQF
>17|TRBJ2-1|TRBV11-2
ASSLDSQREGYSYNEQF
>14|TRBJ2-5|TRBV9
ASSSLGRGRQETQY
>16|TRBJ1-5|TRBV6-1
ASSEAPTAPTVNQSQH
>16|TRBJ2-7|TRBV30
AWSGWGLSSESSYEQY
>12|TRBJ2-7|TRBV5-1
ASSLDETARTQY
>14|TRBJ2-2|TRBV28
ASRASEAGASGELF
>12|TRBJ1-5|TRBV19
ASSSRTGNQPQH
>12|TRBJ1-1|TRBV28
ASSSPAADPEAF
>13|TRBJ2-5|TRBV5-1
ASSLGPSGSGTQY
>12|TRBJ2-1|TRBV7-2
ASSLGGLASEQF
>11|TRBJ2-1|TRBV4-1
ASSSPGVDEQF
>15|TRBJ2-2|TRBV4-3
ASSQDRTGGFTGELF
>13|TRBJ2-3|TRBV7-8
ASSLGTSKADTQY
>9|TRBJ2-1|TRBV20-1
SARDGGEQF
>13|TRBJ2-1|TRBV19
ASSISNALLNEQF
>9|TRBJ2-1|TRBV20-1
SAHGGTEQF
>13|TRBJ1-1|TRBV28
ASSSPASANTEAF
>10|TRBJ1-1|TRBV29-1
SVEEGASEAF
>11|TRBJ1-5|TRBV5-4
ASSFLRKQPQH
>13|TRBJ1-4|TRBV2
ASSASFRTDEKLF
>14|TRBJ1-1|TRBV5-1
ASKKGGTGLITEAF
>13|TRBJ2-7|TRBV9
ASSVAGQGHHEQY
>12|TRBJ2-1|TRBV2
ASSGRARGGEQF
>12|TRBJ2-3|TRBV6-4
ASSAGEGADTQY
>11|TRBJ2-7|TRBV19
ASSTRTGNEQY
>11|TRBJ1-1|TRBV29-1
SAGGSLNTEAF
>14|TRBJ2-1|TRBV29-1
SVEDSGRSSYNEQF
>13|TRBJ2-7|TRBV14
ASRSGDRLSYEQY
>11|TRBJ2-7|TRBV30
ASDGTGLYEQY